This is a list of T cell receptor beta chains from one sample in a study of neurological immune-mediated disorders. TCRdb re-called the 5' RACE reads through MiXCR, storing one row per CDR3 protein. This sample has more than 15,000 distinct CDR3 sequences, with around 15% found just once. The sequencing sample was made of CD4+ T cells from blood. These receptors were taken from an older woman with HTLV-1-associated myelopathy (HAM/TSP). CDR3s include the opening cysteine and the closing phenylalanine or tryptophan. A D gene is named only where the DNA matches it firmly. Expanded clones get a size class; other rows say once, few or many, or leave the size out.

J | size | V | length | D | CDR3 | DNA
TRBJ2-3 | many | TRBV7-8 | 15 | . | CASSSWGGAADTQYF | TGTGCCAGCAGCTCTTGGGGGGGGGCCGCAGATACGCAGTATTTT
TRBJ1-6 | . | TRBV5-1 | 21 | . | CASSFPDGAYEQYFGPTGLHF | .
TRBJ1-1 | many | TRBV20-1 | 13 | . | CSARGQRSTEAFF | TGCAGTGCTAGAGGACAAAGAAGTACTGAAGCTTTCTTT
TRBJ1-5 | many | TRBV19 | 12 | . | CASTRDNQPQHF | TGTGCCAGTACCAGGGACAATCAGCCCCAGCATTTT
TRBJ2-1 | many | TRBV6-6 | 15 | TRBD2 | CASRITSGRTNEQFF | TGTGCCAGCAGGATAACTAGCGGGAGGACGAATGAGCAGTTCTTC
TRBJ2-5 | . | TRBV6-6 | 16 | TRBD1 | CASSYALGTGLETQYF | TGTGCCAGCAGTTACGCCTTAGGGACAGGGTTAGAGACCCAGTACTTC
TRBJ1-1 | many | TRBV29-1 | 13 | . | CSVSPGGATEAFF | TGCAGCGTCTCTCCGGGAGGGGCCACTGAAGCTTTCTTT
TRBJ1-3 | many | TRBV6-5 | 14 | TRBD1 | CASRPTGGGNTIYF | TGTGCCAGCAGACCCACAGGGGGCGGAAACACCATATATTTT
TRBJ2-1 | many | TRBV20-1 | 16 | TRBD2 | CSAVGLAGLRGNEQFF | TGCAGTGCAGTGGGCCTAGCGGGGTTACGAGGGAATGAGCAGTTCTTC
TRBJ2-2 | many | TRBV6-2/TRBV6-3 | 17 | TRBD2 | CASRRTSGGADTGELFF | TGTGCCAGCAGAAGGACTAGCGGGGGGGCGGACACCGGGGAGCTGTTTTTT
TRBJ1-1 | many | TRBV5-1 | 16 | . | CASSVDRRLANTEAFF | TGCGCCAGCAGCGTGGACAGACGGTTGGCGAACACTGAAGCTTTCTTT
TRBJ2-7 | many | TRBV15 | 14 | . | CATSLGLPTYEQYF | TGTGCCACCAGCCTTGGACTGCCGACCTACGAGCAGTACTTC
TRBJ2-5 | many | TRBV19 | 13 | . | CASKGGPQETQYF | TGTGCCAGTAAGGGGGGGCCACAAGAGACCCAGTACTTC
TRBJ2-2 | many | TRBV20-1 | 16 | TRBD2 | CSAKPRGTTNTGELFF | TGCAGTGCTAAGCCCCGCGGGACTACGAACACCGGGGAGCTGTTTTTT
TRBJ2-1 | medium-sized | TRBV3-1 | 17 | . | CASSQEKTWGGPGEQFF | TGTGCCAGCAGCCAAGAAAAAACATGGGGGGGGCCTGGTGAGCAGTTCTTC
TRBJ2-1 | many | TRBV3-1 | 16 | TRBD2 | CASSPGLAGAYNEQFF | TGTGCCAGCAGTCCGGGACTAGCGGGGGCGTACAATGAGCAGTTCTTC
TRBJ2-1 | many | TRBV30 | 11 | . | CAWSGYNEQFF | TGTGCCTGGAGCGGATACAATGAGCAGTTCTTC
TRBJ1-4 | medium-sized | TRBV11-2 | 14 | . | CASSLEGGSEKLFF | TGTGCCAGCAGCTTAGAGGGGGGTTCTGAAAAACTGTTTTTT
TRBJ2-1 | many | TRBV10-3 | 19 | . | CAISDRAGSPVMGVNEQFF | TGTGCCATCAGTGACCGGGCAGGAAGCCCGGTGATGGGAGTCAATGAGCAGTTCTTC
TRBJ1-1 | medium-sized | TRBV3-1 | 12 | TRBD1 | CASSYRTGKAFF | TGTGCCAGCAGCTACCGGACAGGAAAAGCTTTCTTT
TRBJ2-1 | many | TRBV7-6 | 15 | TRBD1 | CASSTGTGGFNEQFF | TGTGCCAGCAGCACCGGGACAGGGGGCTTCAATGAGCAGTTCTTC
TRBJ2-7 | many | TRBV25-1 | 14 | . | CASSAFSASYEQYF | TGTGCCAGCAGTGCCTTTTCGGCCTCCTACGAGCAGTACTTC
TRBJ1-1 | many | TRBV7-2 | 16 | TRBD1 | CASSLWTGDLRTEAFF | TGTGCCAGCAGCTTATGGACAGGGGACCTACGCACTGAAGCTTTCTTT
TRBJ1-2 | medium-sized | TRBV20-1 | 14 | . | CSARDGADPYGYTF | TGCAGTGCTAGAGATGGGGCAGACCCCTATGGCTACACCTTC
TRBJ1-5 | many | TRBV15 | 14 | . | CATSRLGEIQPQHF | TGTGCCACCAGCAGACTAGGGGAGATTCAGCCCCAGCATTTT
TRBJ1-5 | many | TRBV6-2/TRBV6-3 | 15 | . | CASSYATVGNQPQHF | TGTGCCAGCAGTTACGCCACAGTTGGCAATCAGCCCCAGCATTTT
TRBJ2-7 | medium-sized | TRBV14 | 16 | TRBD1 | CASSHGRRTGSNEQYF | TGTGCCAGCAGCCACGGACGAAGGACAGGGTCCAACGAGCAGTACTTC
TRBJ2-1 | many | TRBV12-5 | 16 | . | CASGLVWGSSYNEQFF | TGTGCTAGTGGTTTGGTCTGGGGGAGCTCCTACAATGAGCAGTTCTTC
TRBJ2-3 | many | TRBV12-3/TRBV12-4 | 16 | TRBD2 | CASSSRLAGAVDTQYF | TGTGCCAGCAGTTCCCGACTAGCGGGAGCCGTAGATACGCAGTATTTT
TRBJ1-1 | many | TRBV20-1 | 12 | . | CSARPQNTEAFF | TGCAGTGCTAGGCCACAAAACACTGAAGCTTTCTTT
TRBJ2-1 | many | TRBV5-1 | 13 | TRBD1 | CASSQGQNNEQFF | TGCGCCAGCAGCCAGGGACAGAACAATGAGCAGTTCTTC
TRBJ1-4 | many | TRBV4-1 | 15 | . | CASSQPRSTNEKLFF | TGCGCCAGCAGCCAACCCCGAAGCACTAATGAAAAACTGTTTTTT
TRBJ1-1 | many | TRBV7-6 | 15 | TRBD1 | CASSSPTGENTEAFF | TGTGCCAGCAGCTCACCGACAGGGGAGAACACTGAAGCTTTCTTT
TRBJ2-4 | medium-sized | TRBV3-1 | 13 | TRBD1 | CASSQQGVDIQYF | TGTGCCAGCAGCCAACAGGGGGTTGACATTCAGTACTTC
TRBJ1-5 | . | TRBV6-6 | 14 | . | CAVGGRVGNQPQHF | TGTGCCGTGGGGGGACGGGTCGGCAATCAGCCCCAGCATTTT
TRBJ2-5 | . | TRBV5-1 | 22 | . | CASSFYICSARRGQWGRETQYF | .
TRBJ1-2 | . | TRBV5-1 | 23 | . | CASSFYICSARDSPGVGEYGYTF | .
TRBJ1-2 | many | TRBV7-2 | 17 | TRBD1 | CASSLDSGQALNYGYTF | TGTGCCAGCAGCTTAGATTCGGGACAGGCTCTTAACTATGGCTACACCTTC
TRBJ2-5 | many | TRBV18 | 15 | . | CASSPPGADQETQYF | TGTGCCAGCTCACCTCCCGGGGCGGACCAAGAGACCCAGTACTTC
TRBJ2-3 | many | TRBV29-1 | 14 | . | CSVARQVDTDTQYF | TGCAGCGTAGCTCGACAAGTAGACACAGATACGCAGTATTTT